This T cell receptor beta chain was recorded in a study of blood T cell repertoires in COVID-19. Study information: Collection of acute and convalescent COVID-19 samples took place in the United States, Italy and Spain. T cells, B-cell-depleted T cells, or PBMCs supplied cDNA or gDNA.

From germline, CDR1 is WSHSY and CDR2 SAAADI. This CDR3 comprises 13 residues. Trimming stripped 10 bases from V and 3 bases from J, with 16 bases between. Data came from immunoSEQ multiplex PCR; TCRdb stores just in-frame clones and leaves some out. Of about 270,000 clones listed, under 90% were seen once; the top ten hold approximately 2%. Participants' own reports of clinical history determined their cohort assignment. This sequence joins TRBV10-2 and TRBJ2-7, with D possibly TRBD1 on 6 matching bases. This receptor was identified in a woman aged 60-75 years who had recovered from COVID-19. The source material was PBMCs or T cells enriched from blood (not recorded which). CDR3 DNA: TGCGCCACCACCCCGGGACACTTCTACGAGCAGTACTTC. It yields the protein CATTPGHFYEQYF.